A single sample is the source of the 26 T cell receptor beta chains below, sequenced in a study of patients and donors after allogeneic stem cell transplantation. MiXCR, run by TCRdb on the RT-PCR reads, gives a single entry per CDR3 protein. The sample contains about 160,000 distinct CDR3 sequences, about a quarter of which appear only once. Sequencing used blood, either unsorted or a sorted T cell fraction (not recorded which). Source of these receptors: a human donor who was either an allogeneic HSCT recipient or a stem cell or donor lymphocyte infusion donor (not recorded which). It is not recorded whose cells these are; they may come from a transplant donor.

This clonotype was counted between two and nine times. The V and J genes are TRBV12-3 or TRBV12-4 and TRBJ1-3; TRBD1 is a possible D gene (6 bases). Trimming removed 6 bases from V and 1 base from J, with 13 bases in between. This CDR3 has 15 amino acids. The CDR3 is CASSLQGLSGNTIYF. CDR3 DNA sequence: TGTGCCAGCAGCTTACAGGGACTGTCTGGAAACACCATATATTTT.

This clonotype has more than one count but fewer than ten. The chain couples TRBV5-1 to TRBJ2-1, with D perhaps TRBD1 (6 bases). With 2 bases removed from V and 0 bases from J, the gap between germline ends came to 9 bases. The CDR3 sequence is 15 residues long. CDR1 and CDR2 from the germline V gene are SGHRS and YFSETQ. In DNA, the CDR3 is TGCGCCAGCAGCTTCCCGGACAGCTCCTACAATGAGCAGTTCTTC. Translating it yields CASSFPDSSYNEQFF.

This chain uses TRBV5-1 with TRBJ2-3; 7 positions agree with TRBD1. Germline loops: CDR1 SGHRS, CDR2 YFSETQ. CDR3 length: 15 amino acids. The V segment lost 4 bases and the J segment 1 base; nucleotides outside the gene matches: 6. The CDR3 loop is CASSMTGPGTDTQYF. CDR3 in DNA: TGCGCCAGCAGCATGACAGGGCCCGGCACAGATACGCAGTATTTT.

This clonotype turned up a few times. V and J are TRBV20-1 and TRBJ1-2, with D uncertain. From germline, CDR1 is DFQATT and CDR2 SNEGSKA (reference sequence). The CDR3 is made up of 12 amino acids. V lost 2 bases and J 4 bases, leaving 8 bases between the germline ends. The CDR3 reads CSARCILYGYTF. The CDR3 bases are TGCAGTGCTAGATGCATCCTCTATGGCTACACCTTC.

This rearrangement joins TRBV7-9 to TRBJ2-5; D remains ambiguous. Trimming cost V 1 base and J 4 bases, with 10 bases left between them. CDR3 size: 14 residues. Germline V gives CDR1 SEHNR, CDR2 FQNEAQ (reference sequence). The CDR3 spells CASSLVGITETQYF. The CDR3 bases are TGTGCCAGCAGCTTAGTGGGGATCACAGAGACCCAGTACTTC.

This clonotype was detected a few times. The chain links TRBV6-2 or TRBV6-3 to TRBJ2-2; no definite D call. The V end was cut by 4 bases, the J end by 6 bases, with 12 bases between. The CDR3 is made up of 14 amino acids. CDR1 and CDR2 from the germline V gene are MNHEY and SVGEGT. CDR3 sequence reads: CASSSPLVAGELFF. The CDR3 nucleotides are TGTGCCAGCAGTTCACCATTAGTCGCCGGGGAGCTGTTTTTT.

This clonotype has just a few counts. This sequence joins TRBV13 and TRBJ2-2; 9 positions agree with TRBD2. CDR1 is PRHDT, CDR2 FYEKMQ, per germline (reference sequence). The CDR3 sequence is 16 residues long. J was trimmed by 2 bases and V by 1 base; bases with no gene match: 2. The CDR3 DNA follows: TGTGCCAGCAGCTTAGAGACTAGCGGAAACACCGGGGAGCTGTTTTTT. It translates to CASSLETSGNTGELFF.

This rearrangement joins TRBV18 to TRBJ2-1; TRBD2 matches 13 bases. Germline V gene lookup returns CDR1 KGHSH and CDR2 LQKENI. This CDR3 comprises 17 residues. The V and J ends lost 0 bases and 4 bases, in that order; junction bases with no gene match: 3. The CDR3 bases are TGTGCCAGCTCACCACCGACTAGCGGGGGGCCGTACAATGAGCAGTTCTTC. Protein: CASSPPTSGGPYNEQFF.

The J gene is TRBJ2-1, the V gene TRBV5-1, with D perhaps TRBD1 or TRBD2 (5 bases each). The V end lost 4 bases, the J end lost 10 bases, and 18 bases lay between the germline ends. Germline lookup yields CDR1 SGHRS and CDR2 YFSETQ. The CDR3 has 14 residues. CDR3 loop: CASSPAVIGTEQFF. CDR3 DNA: TGCGCCAGCAGCCCCGCCGTCATCGGGACCGAGCAGTTCTTC. Drawing the rest from reference TRBV5-1 and TRBJ2-1, the complete variable domain is KAGVTQTPRYLIKTRGQQVTLSCSPISGHRSVSWYQQTPGQGLQFLFEYFSETQRNKGNFPGRFSGRQFSNSRSEMNVSTLELGDSALYLCASSPAVIGTEQFFGPGTRLTVL.

A single count supports this clonotype. The chain combines TRBV29-1 with TRBJ2-5; no firm D call. The germline CDR1 and CDR2 sequences are SQVTM and ANQGSEA. The V end was cut by 6 bases, the J end by 3 bases, with 11 bases between. The CDR3 totals 12 residues. The CDR3 here is CSVRYFKETQYF. The CDR3 nucleotides read TGCAGCGTCCGCTACTTCAAAGAGACCCAGTACTTC.

The chain links TRBV5-1 to TRBJ2-2; D not resolved. Trimming took off 0 bases at V and 6 bases at J, with 12 bases between the two ends. CDR3 size: 15 residues. Per germline, CDR1 SGHRS and CDR2 YFSETQ. In nucleotides, the CDR3 is TGCGCCAGCAGCTTGGGGCGGACCGGGTCCGGGGAGCTGTTTTTT. Residues: CASSLGRTGSGELFF.

This chain joins TRBV29-1 and TRBJ1-3; D not certain. The germline V gene has CDR1 SQVTM and CDR2 ANQGSEA. The CDR3 loop spans 13 amino acids. V shed 5 bases and J shed 0 bases, with 8 bases lying between them. CDR3 protein: CSVNQLSGNTIYF. CDR3 DNA: TGCAGCGTTAATCAGCTCTCTGGAAACACCATATATTTT.

This clonotype was seen a handful of times. This rearrangement joins TRBV5-1 to TRBJ2-7; no clear D gene. CDR3 size: 12 residues. CDR1 is SGHRS, CDR2 YFSETQ, per germline. V lost 2 bases and J lost 5, with 8 bases in between. The CDR3 DNA is TGCGCCAGCAGCTTAGATCTTAACGAGCAGTACTTC. Translation gives CASSLDLNEQYF.

In its sample, this clonotype was seen once. The V and J genes are TRBV20-1 and TRBJ2-2; a weak D match, TRBD2 (6 bases). The V gene lost 0 bases and the J gene lost 7 bases, with 15 bases spanning the gap. This CDR3 is 15 amino acids long. Germline-derived CDR1 and CDR2 are DFQATT and SNEGSKA (reference sequence). This CDR3 is CSARDTGTSGGELFF. For the CDR3, the DNA is TGCAGTGCTAGAGATACTGGGACTTCGGGCGGGGAGCTGTTTTTT.

This clonotype has just a few counts. This chain links TRBV12-3 or TRBV12-4 with TRBJ1-1; no reliable D call. The CDR3 consists of 15 residues. V shed 1 base and J shed 0 bases, with 9 bases lying between them. DNA of the CDR3: TGTGCCAGCAGTTTAGACGGAGCTATGAACACTGAAGCTTTCTTT. It translates to CASSLDGAMNTEAFF.

This clonotype was seen only a few times. DNA for the CDR3: TGTGCCACCAGTGAATCGGACGGGGAGCAGTACTTC. Protein: CATSESDGEQYF. The chain uses TRBV24-1 and TRBJ2-7; no clear D. The germline V and J ends were trimmed by 4 bases and 7 bases, with 10 bases remaining between them. The CDR3 loop spans 12 amino acids. Germline values: CDR1 KGHDR, CDR2 SFDVKD.

The rearrangement uses TRBV3-1 and TRBJ2-5; D remains unclear. The germline gives CDR1 LGHDT, CDR2 YNNKEL (reference sequence). V was shortened by 0 bases and J by 2 bases, with 7 bases between the two germline ends. CDR3 size: 14 residues. The CDR3 DNA sequence: TGTGCCAGCAGCCAAGAAATGGAACAAGAGACCCAGTACTTC. It yields the protein CASSQEMEQETQYF.

This clonotype is a singleton in its sample. The chain joins TRBV6-2 or TRBV6-3 to TRBJ1-2; D may be TRBD1 (5 bases). V dropped 7 bases and J dropped 8 bases, with 23 bases sitting between them. This CDR3 region has 15 residues. The V gene's germline CDR1 is MNHEY and CDR2 SVGEGT. This CDR3 reads CASTTRDGAFRGYTF. The DNA of the CDR3 is TGTGCCAGCACCACCCGGGACGGCGCTTTTCGCGGCTACACCTTC.

The chain uses TRBV7-2 and TRBJ1-1; tentatively, D is TRBD1 (6 bases). Per germline, CDR1 SGHTA and CDR2 FQGNSA. The length of the CDR3 is 13 residues. Trimming took off 3 bases at V and 10 bases at J, with 15 bases between the two ends. The CDR3 DNA is TGTGCCAGCAGCTTCGCAGGGGCCGGGCTAGCTTTCTTT. This sequence encodes CASSFAGAGLAFF.

The chain uses TRBV12-3 or TRBV12-4 and TRBJ2-2; D is uncertain. V was cut by 6 bases and J by 7 bases, with 9 bases left in between. The CDR3 covers 12 residues. CDR3 DNA sequence: TGTGCCAGCAGCCCTGTGAACGGGGAGCTGTTTTTT. It yields the protein CASSPVNGELFF.

This clonotype has just a few counts. The V gene is TRBV11-1, the J gene TRBJ2-5; TRBD2 matches 10 bases. This CDR3 is built from 14 residues. After removal of 5 bases from V and 5 bases from J, the junction contained 5 bases not matched to a gene. The germline V gene encodes CDR1 SGHAT and CDR2 FQDESV (reference sequence). CDR3 nucleotide sequence: TGTGCCAGCAGCGCTAGCGGGGGCTTGGAGACCCAGTACTTC. It is translated as CASSASGGLETQYF.

The V and J genes are TRBV12-3 or TRBV12-4 and TRBJ2-3; 7 bases match TRBD2. The V segment lost 7 bases and the J segment 3 bases; nucleotides outside the gene matches: 7. The CDR3 runs to 14 residues. The DNA of the CDR3 is TGTGCCAGCACCTGGGACTACCCTACAGATACGCAGTATTTT. This encodes CASTWDYPTDTQYF.

This clonotype was counted at least ten times. V usage is TRBV5-1 and J usage is TRBJ1-6, with D unclear. Trimming cost V 0 bases and J 10 bases, with 11 bases left between them. Germline assignment: CDR1 SGHRS and CDR2 YFSETQ. The CDR3 is 14 residues long. The CDR3 here is CASSLGLPQSPLHF. For the CDR3, the DNA is TGCGCCAGCAGCTTGGGATTACCTCAGTCACCCCTCCACTTT.

The V and J genes are TRBV5-5 and TRBJ1-1; maybe TRBD1 (5 bases). CDR3 length equals 15 residues. Germline V gives CDR1 SGHKS, CDR2 YYEKEE (reference sequence). V was shortened by 2 bases and J by 1 base, with 12 bases between the two germline ends. The DNA of the CDR3 is TGTGCCAGCAGCTTCAAGACAGCTACGAACACTGAAGCTTTCTTT. It translates to CASSFKTATNTEAFF.

This clonotype was found many times. The rearrangement uses TRBV12-3 or TRBV12-4 and TRBJ1-5; D gene uncertain. The CDR3 is 15 amino acids. Trimming removed 3 bases at V and 7 bases at J, with 16 bases between. CDR3 sequence reads: CASSFSGMVRQPQHF. In nucleotides, the CDR3 is TGTGCCAGCAGTTTCTCGGGAATGGTAAGGCAGCCCCAGCATTTT.

The chain joins TRBV4-1 to TRBJ2-2; 13 bases are shared with TRBD2. This CDR3 spans 17 amino acids. The germline V gene encodes CDR1 MGHRA and CDR2 YSYEKL. The V gene end was trimmed by 4 bases and the J gene end by 3 bases; junction bases not matched to a gene: 5. CDR3 sequence: CASSLGTSGAYTGELFF. CDR3 in DNA: TGCGCCAGCAGCCTAGGGACTAGCGGGGCGTACACCGGGGAGCTGTTTTTT.